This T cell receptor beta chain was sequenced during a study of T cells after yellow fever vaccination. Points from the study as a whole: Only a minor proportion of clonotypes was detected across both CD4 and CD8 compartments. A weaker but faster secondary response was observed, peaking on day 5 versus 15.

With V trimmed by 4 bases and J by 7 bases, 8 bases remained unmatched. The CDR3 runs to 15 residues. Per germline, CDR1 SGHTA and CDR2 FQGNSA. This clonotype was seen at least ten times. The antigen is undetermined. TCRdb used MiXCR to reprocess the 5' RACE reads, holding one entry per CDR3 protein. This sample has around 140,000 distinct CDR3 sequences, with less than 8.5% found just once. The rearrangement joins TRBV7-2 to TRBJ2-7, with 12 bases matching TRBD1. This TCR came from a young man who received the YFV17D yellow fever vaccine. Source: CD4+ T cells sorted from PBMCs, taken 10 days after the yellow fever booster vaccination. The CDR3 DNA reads TGTGCCAGCAGCTCCTACGGGACAGGGGGCCGGGAGCAGTACTTC. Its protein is CASSSYGTGGREQYF.